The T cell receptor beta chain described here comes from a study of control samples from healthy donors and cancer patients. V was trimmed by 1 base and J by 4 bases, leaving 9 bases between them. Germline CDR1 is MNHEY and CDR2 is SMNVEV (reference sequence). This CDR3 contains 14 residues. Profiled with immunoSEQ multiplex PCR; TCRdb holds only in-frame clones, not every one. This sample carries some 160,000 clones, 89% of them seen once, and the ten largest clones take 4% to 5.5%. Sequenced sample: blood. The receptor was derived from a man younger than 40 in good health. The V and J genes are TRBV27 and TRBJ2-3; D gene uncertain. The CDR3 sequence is CASSLWAWSDTQYF. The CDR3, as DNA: TGTGCCAGCAGTTTATGGGCGTGGTCAGATACGCAGTATTTT.